This T cell receptor beta chain was sequenced for a study of blood T cell repertoires in COVID-19 (dated by TCRdb to 2018 to 2020). A note on the overall study: Collaborator samples came from the United States, Italy and Spain and covered acute and convalescent phases of COVID-19. The prospective study material was composed of cDNA or gDNA derived from T cells, B-cell-depleted T cells, or PBMCs. Subjects who had been exposed to COVID-19, were actively infected with it, or had recovered from it provided the deeply sampled blood TCRbeta repertoires that made up the dataset. The repertoires were made available in a free public database intended to serve as a resource for research on the immune response to SARS-CoV-2. Samples were obtained from the ongoing ImmuneRACE study (first 160 participants) and from some 1,200 subjects provided by 6 global collaborators. Nearly every sample came with metadata listing a de-identified subject ID, COVID-19 status, age in years and sex. Where HLA class I and class II types were available, the types were taken from metadata supplied by the sample provider, not from assay-based typing.

CDR1 SGDLS and CDR2 YYNGEE were looked up in the germline V gene. The CDR3 sequence holds 13 residues, the cysteine and phenylalanine included. Only CDR3 DNA is held: 39 bases, read in frame from base 1. V gives up 3 bases and J gives up 0 bases, and the segment between their germline ends measures 7 bases. On this clone: Its antigen remains undetermined. Per-base quality was not reported, and no clone a single base away is much larger than it.

The paper as a whole reports these results and caveats: The quantity of clinical and demographic metadata differed by source and by participant and was supplied without curation.

Collaborating institutions collected whole blood in K2EDTA tubes following their own protocols. For TCRbeta analysis, collaborator samples were shipped as frozen whole blood, as isolated PBMCs, or as DNA extracted from either sample type. The immunoSEQ Assay, a bias-controlled multiplex PCR, was used to amplify TCRbeta CDR3 regions from genomic DNA. On the authors' methods: Within the assay, amplification of reference gene primers was used to estimate how many nucleated cells each sample contained. Sequence reads were collapsed and filtered to measure the absolute abundance of every unique TCRbeta CDR3 rearrangement. Productive Simpson clonality was computed per sample as the square root of Simpson's diversity index over productive rearrangements. Drawn from immuneACCESS, this table holds only the in-frame rearrangements with V and J called that TCRdb kept. Clones are partly lost; checked studies trace under half to an unresolved V gene and leave the rest unexplained. Clone size and V and J calls were adopted from that table, with D and trimming inferred from the DNA. Counted in this sample were some 490,000 clones; roughly 88% of them appeared once. About 3.2% of the sample belongs to the ten largest clones.

Sequencing was performed on peripheral blood. The chain links TRBV9 with TRBJ2-7; a tentative D match to TRBD1 spans 5 bases. The sequence derives from a human donor in a cohort sampled during active COVID-19. The DNA reads as follows: TGTGCCAGCAGCGAGGGGAACTCCTACGAGCAGTACTTC. Its protein product is CASSEGNSYEQYF.